These T cell receptor beta chains were read from a single sample in a study of CD8 T cells in Susac syndrome. TCRdb called the immunoSEQ multiplex PCR reads again in MiXCR, with one record for every CDR3 protein. The sample shows a few hundred thousand distinct CDR3 sequences, 95% of them seen only once. The specimen was CD4+ T cells from PBMCs. The receptor set was obtained from a human donor with multiple sclerosis. Each CDR3 is given without its conserved first and last residue. The order of the fields is J gene, V gene, CDR3 length, CDR3 protein.

j_gene: TRBJ2-6; v_gene: TRBV20-1; len: 12; CDR3aa: SARDLGGANVLT
j_gene: TRBJ2-1; v_gene: TRBV25-1; len: 9; CDR3aa: ASSGYNEQF
j_gene: TRBJ2-7; v_gene: TRBV2; len: 11; CDR3aa: ASSENRADEQY
j_gene: TRBJ2-7; v_gene: TRBV20-1; len: 11; CDR3aa: SAPSLLGYEQY
j_gene: TRBJ2-7; v_gene: TRBV29-1; len: 13; CDR3aa: SVAGNSEGNYEQY
j_gene: TRBJ2-7; v_gene: TRBV27; len: 12; CDR3aa: ASSSTGRVYEQY
j_gene: TRBJ2-2; v_gene: TRBV12-5; len: 15; CDR3aa: ASGPRQRTTNTGELF
j_gene: TRBJ2-4; v_gene: TRBV12-5; len: 13; CDR3aa: ASGLDRLAKNIQY
j_gene: TRBJ2-1; v_gene: TRBV18; len: 10; CDR3aa: ASSQDRNEQF
j_gene: TRBJ2-1; v_gene: TRBV9; len: 13; CDR3aa: ASSLGTSVHNEQF
j_gene: TRBJ2-4; v_gene: TRBV29-1; len: 10; CDR3aa: SGMGQGGIQY
j_gene: TRBJ1-2; v_gene: TRBV12-5; len: 11; CDR3aa: ASGFSSNYGYT
j_gene: TRBJ2-5; v_gene: TRBV29-1; len: 11; CDR3aa: SVIAGGLETQY
j_gene: TRBJ1-1; v_gene: TRBV2; len: 12; CDR3aa: ATLFRVRDTEAF
j_gene: TRBJ1-2; v_gene: TRBV30; len: 13; CDR3aa: AWSRGQGVNYGYT
j_gene: TRBJ2-7; v_gene: TRBV2; len: 13; CDR3aa: ASSEGGATSYEQY
j_gene: TRBJ1-1; v_gene: TRBV3-1; len: 12; CDR3aa: ASSQGGGDTEAF
j_gene: TRBJ1-3; v_gene: TRBV3-1; len: 16; CDR3aa: ASSQDATALGSGNTIY
j_gene: TRBJ2-1; v_gene: TRBV20-1; len: 13; CDR3aa: SAREQGLAKHEQF
j_gene: TRBJ1-2; v_gene: TRBV19; len: 10; CDR3aa: ATSPNNYGYT
j_gene: TRBJ2-5; v_gene: TRBV5-1; len: 11; CDR3aa: ASSLGTTETQY
j_gene: TRBJ2-6; v_gene: TRBV3-1; len: 14; CDR3aa: ASSQLILAGANVLT
j_gene: TRBJ2-7; v_gene: TRBV27; len: 13; CDR3aa: ASSPLAGVGYEQY
j_gene: TRBJ1-1; v_gene: TRBV29-1; len: 10; CDR3aa: SVLGSSTEAF
j_gene: TRBJ1-6; v_gene: TRBV7-2; len: 12; CDR3aa: ASQPEYGGSPLH
j_gene: TRBJ1-5; v_gene: TRBV5-1; len: 11; CDR3aa: ASSLGANQPQH
j_gene: TRBJ1-1; v_gene: TRBV7-2; len: 13; CDR3aa: ASSSRQGGYTEAF
j_gene: TRBJ1-1; v_gene: TRBV29-1; len: 11; CDR3aa: SALDAGGTEAF
j_gene: TRBJ2-1; v_gene: TRBV2; len: 11; CDR3aa: ASSGTSGNEQF
j_gene: TRBJ2-1; v_gene: TRBV12-3/TRBV12-4; len: 12; CDR3aa: ASSFALGFNEQF
j_gene: TRBJ2-7; v_gene: TRBV20-1; len: 13; CDR3aa: SAKEGTGSSYEQY
j_gene: TRBJ2-5; v_gene: TRBV20-1; len: 13; CDR3aa: SARVWQGAVETQY
j_gene: TRBJ2-3; v_gene: TRBV7-3; len: 11; CDR3aa: ASSRRATDTQY
j_gene: TRBJ1-2; v_gene: TRBV29-1; len: 10; CDR3aa: SVESGGHGYT
j_gene: TRBJ2-3; v_gene: TRBV5-1; len: 12; CDR3aa: ASSIDRGRNTQY
j_gene: TRBJ2-3; v_gene: TRBV20-1; len: 11; CDR3aa: SARGLGTDTQY
j_gene: TRBJ2-3; v_gene: TRBV29-1; len: 11; CDR3aa: SQSPRPGDTQY